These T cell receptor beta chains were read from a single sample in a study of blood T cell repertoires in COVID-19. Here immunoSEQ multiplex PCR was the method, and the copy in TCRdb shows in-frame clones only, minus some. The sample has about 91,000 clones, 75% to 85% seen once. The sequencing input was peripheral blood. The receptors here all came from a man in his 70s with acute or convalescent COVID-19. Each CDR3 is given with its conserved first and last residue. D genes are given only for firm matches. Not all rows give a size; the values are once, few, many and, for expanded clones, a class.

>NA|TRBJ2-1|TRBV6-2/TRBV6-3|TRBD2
TGTGCCAGCAGTCCGTCGTCGACTAGCCGGCATGAGCAGTTCTTC
CASSPSSTSRHEQFF
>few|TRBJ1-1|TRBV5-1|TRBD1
TGCGCCAGCAGCTCATGGACAGGGGTTAACACTGAAGCTTTCTTT
CASSSWTGVNTEAFF
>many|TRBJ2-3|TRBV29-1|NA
TGCAGCGCTCGGGACTTTTATACGCAGTATTTT
CSARDFYTQYF
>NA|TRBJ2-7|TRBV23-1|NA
TGCGCCAGCAGTCAATTAGATTTTATGGAGCAGTACTTC
CASSQLDFMEQYF
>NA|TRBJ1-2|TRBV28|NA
TGTGCCACCACCTCCAGGGGCCCCTATGGCTACACCTTC
CATTSRGPYGYTF
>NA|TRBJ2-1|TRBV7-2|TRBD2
TGTGCCAGCAGCTTCCCCTTAGCGGGGAGAGATTACAATGAGCAGTTCTTC
CASSFPLAGRDYNEQFF
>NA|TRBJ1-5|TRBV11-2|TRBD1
TGTGCCAGCAGCGTCGAGACAGGGCTCCATCAGCCCCAGCATTTT
CASSVETGLHQPQHF
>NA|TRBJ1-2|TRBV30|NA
TGTGCCTGGAGTGTAGACTTCGGTGGCTACACCTTC
CAWSVDFGGYTF
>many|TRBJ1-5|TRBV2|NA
TGTGCCAGCAGATTGCAGGGTCTTCAGCCCCAGCATTTT
CASRLQGLQPQHF
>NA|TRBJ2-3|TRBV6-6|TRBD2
TGTGCCAGCAGTAAGCGGGAGGGGGGCACAGATACGCAGTATTTT
CASSKREGGTDTQYF
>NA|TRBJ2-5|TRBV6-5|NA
TGTGCCAGCAGTACTCAGGGGGGTAAGGGGACCCAGTACTTC
CASSTQGGKGTQYF
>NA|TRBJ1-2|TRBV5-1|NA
TGCGCCAGCAGCATCCCCCCGGGGGGCGACTATGGCTACACCTTC
CASSIPPGGDYGYTF